The following is a T cell receptor beta chain sequence with its context. V shed 0 bases and J 4 bases; nucleotides not matched to a gene: 6. CDR3 length: 17 amino acids. Germline CDR1 SGDLS, CDR2 YYNGEE. Original processing notes: Amplifying reference gene primers gave estimates of nucleated cell counts. Some clones are missing from TCRdb's copy, which holds only in-frame ones; the method was immunoSEQ multiplex PCR. Clone size and the V and J calls come from that table; the DNA yielded D and trimming. The sample has tens of thousands of clones, roughly four fifths seen once. This record comes from a study of blood T cell repertoires in COVID-19.

Sample: peripheral blood. The TCR was taken from a man aged 60 to 75 with acute or convalescent COVID-19. The chain uses TRBV9 and TRBJ2-5, with 13 bases fitting TRBD2. The CDR3 bases are TGTGCCAGCAGCGTAGGGACTAGCGGGGGTGTGGGAGAGACCCAGTACTTC. This translates into CASSVGTSGGVGETQYF.